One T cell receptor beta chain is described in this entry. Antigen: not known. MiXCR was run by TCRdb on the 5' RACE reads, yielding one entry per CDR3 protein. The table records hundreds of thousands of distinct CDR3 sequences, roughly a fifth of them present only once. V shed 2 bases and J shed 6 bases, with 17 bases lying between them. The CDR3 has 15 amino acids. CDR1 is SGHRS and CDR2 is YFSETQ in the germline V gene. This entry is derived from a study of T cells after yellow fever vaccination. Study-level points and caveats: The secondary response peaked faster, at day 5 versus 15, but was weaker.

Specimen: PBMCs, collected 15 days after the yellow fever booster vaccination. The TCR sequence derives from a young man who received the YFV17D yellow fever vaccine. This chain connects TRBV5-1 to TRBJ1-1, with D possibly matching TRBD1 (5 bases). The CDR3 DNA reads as TGCGCCAGCAGCTTCCGAACCGGGGGGGAGGCTGAAGCTTTCTTT. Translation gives CASSFRTGGEAEAFF. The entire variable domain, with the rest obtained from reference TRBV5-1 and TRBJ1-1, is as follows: KAGVTQTPRYLIKTRGQQVTLSCSPISGHRSVSWYQQTPGQGLQFLFEYFSETQRNKGNFPGRFSGRQFSNSRSEMNVSTLELGDSALYLCASSFRTGGEAEAFFGQGTRLTVV.